This TCR beta chain appears in the sequencing data of a study of graft-versus-host responses after intestinal transplantation. For the study at large: The recipients all started with anti-thymocyte globulin induction and then took tacrolimus and steroids for three to four years.

This clone was counted once. Its cognate antigen is unknown. The V and J ends lost 0 bases and 3 bases respectively, with 9 bases between them. Germline CDR1 and CDR2: SGHRS and YFSETQ. CDR3 size: 14 residues. Clones were read by immunoSEQ multiplex PCR, and TCRdb kept only the in-frame ones, dropping some. Of 130,000 or so clones listed, 80% to 95% are singletons. Study results and caveats: Recipient marrow contained GvH clones, some of which appeared first in ileum or blood.

The TCR was taken from a human donor who received an intestinal transplant. The specimen comprised unstimulated CD4+ T cells sorted from spleen or lymph node cells, sampled before intestinal transplant. The chain links TRBV5-1 to TRBJ1-1; D is unresolved. The CDR3 here is CASSLAGRDTEAFF. The CDR3 coding sequence is TGCGCCAGCAGCTTGGCCGGGAGGGACACTGAAGCTTTCTTT.